What follows are 21 T cell receptor beta chains derived from one specimen sequenced in a study of shared clonotypes between healthy human individuals. Sequenced by immunoSEQ multiplex PCR; TCRdb stores in-frame clones only, minus some. The sample includes some 490,000 clones, almost 80% seen only once; the top ten take 12%. The sample was PBMCs. These receptors came from a middle-aged woman in good health. Some clones in this sample may be carry-over from other donors' samples.

The J gene is TRBJ1-2, the V gene TRBV28; unclear D gene. V lost 8 bases, J lost 3 bases, and 7 bases lay in between. The CDR3 runs 11 residues. The V gene's germline CDR1 is MDHEN and CDR2 SYDVKM. Here the CDR3 reads CASGNYYGYTF. DNA for the CDR3: TGTGCCAGCGGAAACTACTATGGCTACACCTTC.

The V gene is TRBV19, the J gene TRBJ1-5, with unresolved D. Germline V gene lookup returns CDR1 LNHDA and CDR2 SQIVND (reference sequence). Trimming removed 3 bases at V and 6 bases at J, with 15 bases between. This CDR3 spans 15 amino acids. For the CDR3, the DNA is TGTGCCAGTAGTATCGTTTCGGGTTCGGGTCAGCCCCAGCATTTT. The encoded protein is CASSIVSGSGQPQHF. Complete variable domain (other parts from reference TRBV19 and TRBJ1-5): DGGITQSPKYLFRKEGQNVTLSCEQNLNHDAMYWYRQDPGQGLRLIYYSQIVNDFQKGDIAEGYSVSREKKESFPLTVTSAQKNPTAFYLCASSIVSGSGQPQHFGDGTRLSIL.

CDR3 amino acids: CASSFGPGGRYQETQYF. The CDR3 DNA reads as TGTGCCAGCAGTTTCGGGCCTGGCGGGAGGTACCAAGAGACCCAGTACTTC. V and J are TRBV28 and TRBJ2-5; the match to TRBD2 covers 8 bases. J was trimmed by 0 bases and V by 3 bases; bases with no gene match: 9. The V gene's germline CDR1 is MDHEN and CDR2 SYDVKM. The CDR3 sequence is 17 residues long.

A single count supports this clone. The rearrangement joins TRBV11-3 to TRBJ2-3, with D perhaps TRBD2 (6 bases). CDR1 and CDR2 from the germline V gene are SGHNT and YENEEA. Between the trimmed V and J ends, which lost 5 bases and 1 base, there was a span of 19 bases. The CDR3 consists of 17 residues. CDR3: CASSHRQGLSGTDTQYF. CDR3 DNA: TGTGCCAGCAGCCATCGACAAGGACTAAGTGGCACAGATACGCAGTATTTT.

This sequence joins TRBV6-6 and TRBJ2-2; 8 bases match TRBD2. From germline, CDR1 is MNHNY and CDR2 SVGAGI (reference sequence). Trimming took 7 bases from V and 8 from J; bases not matched to a gene: 9. CDR3 length: 14 amino acids. CDR3 in DNA: TGTGCCAGCACCACCCCCGGGACTAGAGGGGAGCTGTTTTTT. Translation: CASTTPGTRGELFF.

The CDR3 is CASNQGRYQETQYF. The CDR3 nucleotides are TGTGCCAGCAACCAGGGCCGGTACCAAGAGACCCAGTACTTC. The V gene is TRBV7-2, the J gene TRBJ2-5; D might be TRBD1 (5 bases). Germline CDR1 is SGHTA and CDR2 is FQGNSA. The CDR3 is 14 amino acids. V lost 7 bases and J lost 0, with 12 bases in between.

The chain employs TRBV11-2 and TRBJ2-7, with D unclear. Trimming pared 5 bases from V and 8 bases from J, leaving 13 bases between. Germline loops: CDR1 SGHAT, CDR2 FQNNGV. The CDR3 is made up of 12 amino acids. The CDR3 DNA is TGTGCCAGCAGCGGAACATCTCTTCAGCAGTACTTC. Its protein is CASSGTSLQQYF.

This clone was recorded once. The chain links TRBV10-3 to TRBJ2-1, with D hard to call. Germline CDR1 and CDR2: ENHRY and SYGVKD. V was shortened by 4 bases and J by 5 bases, with 6 bases between the two germline ends. The CDR3 spans 12 residues. DNA of the CDR3: TGTGCCATCAGTGCCACAGACAATGAGCAGTTCTTC. Amino acid sequence: CAISATDNEQFF.

The gene calls are TRBV9 and TRBJ2-1, with D perhaps given as TRBD1 or TRBD2 (5 bases each). V lost 0 bases, J lost 0 bases, and 10 bases lay in between. This CDR3 has 16 residues. Germline CDR1 is SGDLS and CDR2 is YYNGEE. The CDR3 DNA is TGTGCCAGCAGCGTAGATGGGGGAAGCTCCTACAATGAGCAGTTCTTC. It yields the protein CASSVDGGSSYNEQFF.

The gene calls are TRBV18 and TRBJ1-5; 7 bases map to TRBD1. Trimming removed 3 bases from V and 7 bases from J; junction bases left unmatched: 6. In germline, CDR1 is KGHSH, CDR2 LQKENI. The CDR3 spans 14 residues. The CDR3 loop is CASSPSGGGQPQHF. In nucleotides, the CDR3 is TGTGCCAGCTCACCCTCAGGGGGAGGACAGCCCCAGCATTTT.

The chain links TRBV6-1 to TRBJ2-5; D is undetermined. This CDR3 spans 13 amino acids. Germline CDR1 is MNHNS and CDR2 is SASEGT. Trimming stripped 2 bases from V and 1 base from J, with 5 bases between. Here the CDR3 reads CASSEIPQETQYF. DNA for the CDR3: TGTGCCAGCAGTGAAATCCCCCAAGAGACCCAGTACTTC.

This clone was picked up a small number of times. The CDR3 DNA reads TGTGCCAGCTCACCACGACCACAGGGAGACTACGAGCAGTACTTC. Its protein product is CASSPRPQGDYEQYF. The chain combines TRBV18 with TRBJ2-7; D possibly corresponds to TRBD1 (6 bases). The CDR3 is 15 amino acids. CDR1 is KGHSH, CDR2 LQKENI, per germline. V lost 1 base and J lost 3, with 13 bases in between. The complete variable domain, with remaining parts taken from reference TRBV18 and TRBJ2-7, reads NAGVMQNPRHLVRRRGQEARLRCSPMKGHSHVYWYRQLPEEGLKFMVYLQKENIIDESGMPKERFSAEFPKEGPSILRIQQVVRGDSAAYFCASSPRPQGDYEQYFGPGTRLTVT.

The V call is TRBV28, the J call TRBJ1-4; TRBD1 matches 7 bases. Germline trimming cut 2 bases from V and 2 bases from J; bases unmatched to any gene: 5. Germline loops: CDR1 MDHEN, CDR2 SYDVKM. The CDR3 contains 16 residues. CDR3 sequence: CASSLIEGATNEKLFF. CDR3 coding DNA: TGTGCCAGCAGTTTAATCGAGGGGGCGACTAATGAAAAACTGTTTTTT.

This clone was counted between two and nine times. Other DNA variants within this sample encode the same CDR3. The chain links TRBV6-1 to TRBJ1-6, with D perhaps TRBD1 (5 bases). The V end was cut by 0 bases, the J end by 6 bases, with 9 bases between. Germline loops: CDR1 MNHNS, CDR2 SASEGT. CDR3 length: 15 amino acids. CDR3 nucleotide sequence: TGTGCCAGCAGTGAAGCAACAGGTTCTAATTCACCCCTCCACTTT. Amino acid sequence: CASSEATGSNSPLHF.

This chain uses TRBV15 with TRBJ2-7; perhaps TRBD2 as D (5 bases). In germline, CDR1 is LNHNV, CDR2 YYDKDF (reference sequence). V was clipped by 0 bases and J by 3 bases, with 9 bases between them. This CDR3 has 14 residues. In nucleotides, the CDR3 is TGTGCCACCAGCAGAGATCCTACTAGCTACGAGCAGTACTTC. As protein: CATSRDPTSYEQYF.

The CDR3, as DNA: TGTGCCAGCAGAGAACCTGGACAGGGGGTCGGCGAGCAGTACTTC. Translation: CASREPGQGVGEQYF. V usage is TRBV6-1 and J usage is TRBJ2-7, with 10 bases matching TRBD1. J gave up 6 bases and V 6 bases, and 11 bases lay outside the gene matches. The CDR3 runs to 15 residues. Per the germline V gene, CDR1 is MNHNS and CDR2 is SASEGT.

This chain links TRBV27 with TRBJ2-1, with a tentative D call TRBD2 (5 bases). The germline V and J ends were trimmed by 1 base and 2 bases, with 18 bases remaining between them. The CDR3 contains 18 residues. In germline, CDR1 is MNHEY, CDR2 SMNVEV (reference sequence). CDR3: CASSLLSRSAGAYNEQFF. The CDR3 DNA is TGTGCCAGCAGTTTATTATCCCGCAGCGCCGGGGCCTACAATGAGCAGTTCTTC.

The chain carries TRBV2 and TRBJ2-5; D gene ambiguous. The CDR3 has 15 amino acids. Germline-derived CDR1 and CDR2 are SNHLY and FYNNEI. V lost 2 bases, J lost 1 base, and 11 bases lay in between. The CDR3 here is CASSESPTAQETQYF. The CDR3 region has the DNA TGTGCCAGCAGTGAATCCCCGACGGCCCAAGAGACCCAGTACTTC.

The chain is built from TRBV2 and TRBJ1-2, with D possibly matching TRBD1 (5 bases). Germline CDR1 and CDR2: SNHLY and FYNNEI. The CDR3 has 13 amino acids. Trimming cost V 1 base and J 8 bases, with 11 bases left between them. The CDR3 sequence: CASSEGTPGGYTF. CDR3 nucleotide sequence: TGTGCCAGCAGTGAAGGGACACCGGGAGGCTACACCTTC.

The chain uses TRBV5-1 and TRBJ1-5; D possibly corresponds to TRBD1 (6 bases). The V end lost 1 base, the J end lost 3 bases, and 17 bases lay between the germline ends. Germline lookup yields CDR1 SGHRS and CDR2 YFSETQ. The CDR3 has 17 amino acids. The CDR3 is CASSLRRGANLNQPQHF. The CDR3 DNA sequence: TGCGCCAGCAGCTTGCGGCGGGGGGCTAACCTCAATCAGCCCCAGCATTTT.

This clone has only a few counts. V gene TRBV30 combines with J gene TRBJ1-1; 8 nucleotides line up with TRBD1. Germline CDR1 is GTSNPN and CDR2 is SVGIG (reference sequence). The CDR3 has 13 amino acids. The junction had 6 bases not matched to a gene; V was cut back by 4 bases and J by 5 bases. CDR3 sequence reads: CAWKRTGRTEAFF. The CDR3 bases are TGTGCCTGGAAGAGGACAGGGCGAACTGAAGCTTTCTTT.